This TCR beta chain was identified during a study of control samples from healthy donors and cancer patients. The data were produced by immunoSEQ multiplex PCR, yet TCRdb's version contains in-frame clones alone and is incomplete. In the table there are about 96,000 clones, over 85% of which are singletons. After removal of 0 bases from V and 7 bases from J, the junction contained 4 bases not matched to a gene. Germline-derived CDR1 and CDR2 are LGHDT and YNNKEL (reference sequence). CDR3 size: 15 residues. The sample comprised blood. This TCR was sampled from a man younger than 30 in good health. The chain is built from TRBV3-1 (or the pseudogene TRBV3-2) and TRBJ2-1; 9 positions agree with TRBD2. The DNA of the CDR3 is TGTGCCAGCAGCCAAGAAGGGCTAGCGGGGAATGAGCAGTTCTTC. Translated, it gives CASSQEGLAGNEQFF.